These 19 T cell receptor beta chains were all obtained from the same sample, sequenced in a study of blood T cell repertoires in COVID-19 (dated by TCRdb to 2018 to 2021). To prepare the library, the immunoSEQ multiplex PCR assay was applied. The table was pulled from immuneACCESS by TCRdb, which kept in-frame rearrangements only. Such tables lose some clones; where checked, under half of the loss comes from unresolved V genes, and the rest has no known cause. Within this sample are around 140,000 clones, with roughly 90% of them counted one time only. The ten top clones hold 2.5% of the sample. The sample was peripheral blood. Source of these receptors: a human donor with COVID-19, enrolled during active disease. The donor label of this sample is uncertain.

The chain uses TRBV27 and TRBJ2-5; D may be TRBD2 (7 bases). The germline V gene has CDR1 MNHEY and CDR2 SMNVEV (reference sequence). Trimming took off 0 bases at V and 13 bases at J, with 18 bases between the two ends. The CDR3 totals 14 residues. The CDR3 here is CASSLSGRGGGLYF. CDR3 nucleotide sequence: TGTGCCAGCAGTTTATCAGGGAGGGGAGGGGGGTTGTACTTC.

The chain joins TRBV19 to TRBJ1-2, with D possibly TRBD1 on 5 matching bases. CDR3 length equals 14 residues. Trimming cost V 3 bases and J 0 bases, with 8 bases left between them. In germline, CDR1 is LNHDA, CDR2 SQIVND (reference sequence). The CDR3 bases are TGTGCCAGTAGTATGGACACAGCTAACTATGGCTACACCTTC. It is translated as CASSMDTANYGYTF.

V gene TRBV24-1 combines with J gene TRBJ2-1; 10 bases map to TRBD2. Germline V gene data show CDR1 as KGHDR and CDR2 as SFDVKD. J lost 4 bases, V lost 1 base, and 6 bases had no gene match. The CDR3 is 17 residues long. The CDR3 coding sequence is TGTGCCACCAGTGATTTTAAAGGACTAGCGGATTACAATGAGCAGTTCTTC. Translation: CATSDFKGLADYNEQFF.

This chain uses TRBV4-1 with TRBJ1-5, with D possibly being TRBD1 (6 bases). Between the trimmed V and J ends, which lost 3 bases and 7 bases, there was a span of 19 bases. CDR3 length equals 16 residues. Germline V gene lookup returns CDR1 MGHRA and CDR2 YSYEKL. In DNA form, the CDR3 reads TGCGCCAGCAGCCACCCCGGGGGGCAGGCTGGGCAGCCCCAGCATTTT. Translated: CASSHPGGQAGQPQHF.

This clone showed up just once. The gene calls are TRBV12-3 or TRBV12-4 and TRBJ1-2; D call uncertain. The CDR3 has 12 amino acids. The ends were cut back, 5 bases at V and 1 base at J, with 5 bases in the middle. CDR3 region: CASSQNNYGYTF. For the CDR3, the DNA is TGTGCCAGCAGTCAGAATAACTATGGCTACACCTTC.

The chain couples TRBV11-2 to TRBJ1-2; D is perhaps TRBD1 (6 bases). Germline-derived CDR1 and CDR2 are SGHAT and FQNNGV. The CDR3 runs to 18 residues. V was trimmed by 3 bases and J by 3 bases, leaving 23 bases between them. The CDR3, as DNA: TGTGCCAGCAGCTTTACAGGGTTGAGTAGGTCCCGAGACTATGGCTACACCTTC. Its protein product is CASSFTGLSRSRDYGYTF.

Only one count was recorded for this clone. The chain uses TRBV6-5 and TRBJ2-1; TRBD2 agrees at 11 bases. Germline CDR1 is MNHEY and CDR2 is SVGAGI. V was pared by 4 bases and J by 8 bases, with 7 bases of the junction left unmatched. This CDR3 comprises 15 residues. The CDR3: CASSSPGLAEDEQFF. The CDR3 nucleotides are TGTGCCAGCAGTTCCCCGGGACTAGCGGAGGATGAGCAGTTCTTC.

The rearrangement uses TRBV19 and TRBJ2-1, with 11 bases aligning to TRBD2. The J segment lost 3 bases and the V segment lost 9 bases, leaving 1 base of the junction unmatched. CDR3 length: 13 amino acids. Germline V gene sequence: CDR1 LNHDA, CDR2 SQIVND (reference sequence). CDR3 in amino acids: CASGTSGYNEQFF. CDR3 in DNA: TGTGCCAGCGGGACTAGCGGCTACAATGAGCAGTTCTTC.

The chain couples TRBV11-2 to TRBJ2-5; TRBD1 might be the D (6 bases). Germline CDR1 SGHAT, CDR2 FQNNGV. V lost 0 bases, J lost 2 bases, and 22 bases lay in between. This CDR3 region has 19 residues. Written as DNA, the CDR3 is TGTGCCAGCAGCTTAGATCTCGGGGTGGGCTTCGACAGGCAAGAGACCCAGTACTTC. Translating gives CASSLDLGVGFDRQETQYF.

The DNA for the CDR3 is TGTGCCAGCTGGGAGGGGGGGACGAGCACTGAAGCTTTCTTT. Translated: CASWEGGTSTEAFF. The chain joins TRBV6-5 to TRBJ1-1; possible D gene TRBD1, 6 bases. The germline CDR1 and CDR2 sequences are MNHEY and SVGAGI. The CDR3 is 14 amino acids. Trimming stripped 8 bases from V and 4 bases from J, with 17 bases between.

In nucleotides, the CDR3 is TGTGCCAGCAGCCCAGGGGGAATCTACGAGCAGTACTTC. This translates into CASSPGGIYEQYF. The V gene is TRBV7-9, the J gene TRBJ2-7; TRBD1 aligns across 7 bases. The CDR3 is 13 amino acids. Germline trimming cut 5 bases from V and 3 bases from J; bases unmatched to any gene: 4. Germline V gene sequence: CDR1 SEHNR, CDR2 FQNEAQ (reference sequence).

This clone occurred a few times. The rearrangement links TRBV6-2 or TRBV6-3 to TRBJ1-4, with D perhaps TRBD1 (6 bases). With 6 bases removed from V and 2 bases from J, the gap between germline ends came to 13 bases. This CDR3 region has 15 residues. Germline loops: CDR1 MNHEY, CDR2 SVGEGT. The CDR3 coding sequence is TGTGCCAGCAGCTCATACAGGGTGACTAATGAAAAACTGTTTTTT. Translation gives CASSSYRVTNEKLFF.

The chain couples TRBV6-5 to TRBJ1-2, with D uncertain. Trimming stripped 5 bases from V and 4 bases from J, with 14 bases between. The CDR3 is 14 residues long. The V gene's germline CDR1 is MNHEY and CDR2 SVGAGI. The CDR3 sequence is CASSRTLRVYGYTF. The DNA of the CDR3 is TGTGCCAGCAGTCGGACCTTGAGGGTCTATGGCTACACCTTC.

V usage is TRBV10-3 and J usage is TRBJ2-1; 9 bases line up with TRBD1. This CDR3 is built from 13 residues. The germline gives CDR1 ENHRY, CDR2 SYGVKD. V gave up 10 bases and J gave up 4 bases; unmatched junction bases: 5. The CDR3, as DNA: TGTGCCACCACCGGGACAGGGTACAATGAGCAGTTCTTC. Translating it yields CATTGTGYNEQFF.

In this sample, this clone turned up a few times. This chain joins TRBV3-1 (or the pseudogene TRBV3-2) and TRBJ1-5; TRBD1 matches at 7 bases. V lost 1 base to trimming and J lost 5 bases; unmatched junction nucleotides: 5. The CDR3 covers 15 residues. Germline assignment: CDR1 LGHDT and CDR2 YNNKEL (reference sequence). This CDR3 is CASSQGGGTDQPQHF. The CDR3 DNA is TGTGCCAGCAGCCAAGGGGGCGGGACAGATCAGCCCCAGCATTTT.

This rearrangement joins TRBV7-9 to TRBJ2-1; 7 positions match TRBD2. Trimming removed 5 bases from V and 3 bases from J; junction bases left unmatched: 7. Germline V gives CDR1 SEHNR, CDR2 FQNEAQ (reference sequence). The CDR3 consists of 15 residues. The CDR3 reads CASSPGGSGYNEQFF. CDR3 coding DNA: TGTGCCAGCAGCCCGGGGGGTAGCGGCTACAATGAGCAGTTCTTC.

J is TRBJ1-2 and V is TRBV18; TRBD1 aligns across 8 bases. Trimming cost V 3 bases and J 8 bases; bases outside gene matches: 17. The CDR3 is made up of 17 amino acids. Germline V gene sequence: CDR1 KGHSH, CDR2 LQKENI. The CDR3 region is CASSPQNGPGTGVGYTF. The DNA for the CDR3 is TGTGCCAGCTCACCGCAAAACGGCCCCGGGACAGGAGTGGGCTACACCTTC.

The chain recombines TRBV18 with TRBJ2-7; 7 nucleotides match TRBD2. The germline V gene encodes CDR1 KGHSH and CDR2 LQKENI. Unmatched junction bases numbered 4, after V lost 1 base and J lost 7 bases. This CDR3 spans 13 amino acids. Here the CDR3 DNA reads TGTGCCAGCTCACCACAGGTGGGGGGGGAGCAGTACTTC. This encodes CASSPQVGGEQYF.

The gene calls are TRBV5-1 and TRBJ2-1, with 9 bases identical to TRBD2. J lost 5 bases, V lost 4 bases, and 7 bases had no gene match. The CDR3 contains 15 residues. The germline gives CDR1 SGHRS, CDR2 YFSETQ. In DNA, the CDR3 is TGCGCCAGCAGCGCAATAGCGGGGGTTGACAATGAGCAGTTCTTC. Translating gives CASSAIAGVDNEQFF.